The entry that follows covers one T cell receptor (beta chain) sequence. This clone has only a few counts. Its antigen is still unknown. It has no much larger one-base neighbor in the sample; base qualities were not kept. The source of the sample is a study of beta chain features in type 1 diabetes (dated by TCRdb to between 2018 and 2020). For the study in its entirety: Mean age, gender distribution, total cell number and subset yield did not differ between patients and healthy donors. A total of roughly 99,000,000 sorted cells were examined across all samples, and the number of cells per subset was strongly correlated with RNA yield. Regulatory and stem cell-like memory subsets were isolated from only 8 patients and roughly 8 healthy donors, whereas naive and central memory subsets came from all 28 donors. In the study, recently diagnosed type 1 diabetes patients and matched healthy donors were compared on the TCRB repertoires of their sorted circulating CD4+ T cell subsets.

The CDR3 contains 16 residues, cysteine and phenylalanine counted. Only the CDR3 DNA is retained, 48 bases long and in frame from the first base. The germline V gene specifies SGHNT as CDR1 and YENEEA as CDR2. Here V drops 5 bases and J drops 4 bases, and the junction holds 8 bases not matched to any gene. A single peripheral blood draw of approximately 110 mL on average was collected from each donor into heparinised tubes. A BD FACSAria II and a panel including CD45RO, CCR7, CD25, CD127, CD95 and CD27 were used to sort naive, central memory, regulatory and stem cell-like memory CD4+ T cells. Purity was above 98% for every sorted population. PBMCs were separated immediately by Lymphoprep density gradient centrifugation and were stained directly, without being cultured. Samples were stained and sorted in pairs, with one healthy donor and one patient per experiment, so that batch effects were minimized.

The High Capacity cDNA Reverse Transcription Kit was used to reverse transcribe all of the isolated RNA, meaning that expressed TCRB transcripts were what got sequenced. Deep immunoSEQ sequencing was applied to naive, central memory and regulatory T cell samples, giving an average of about 3.57 million total reads per sample. After sorted cells were lysed in RLT buffer, RNA was extracted with DNase-treated RNeasy Micro or Mini kits, with the choice depending on cell number. To prevent cross-contamination, each cell subset was processed individually, whereas patient and healthy donor samples were processed jointly. The immunoSEQ multiplex PCR was used to amplify TCRB sequences from cDNA, yielding 87-bp fragments that span the CDR3 region. Sequencing of the amplicons was done on the Illumina HiSeq platform. The authors processed their data as follows. PCR bias was computationally corrected using synthetic template baselines, reads within Hamming distance 2 were collapsed, and singletons that could not be merged were discarded. Reads were aligned against IMGT to assign V, D and J genes, CDR3 length and insertions or deletions at six rearrangement sites. Clonotype counts were normalized to sorted cell number within each subset before computing true diversity and Gini coefficients with the tcR R package. The overlap coefficient, calculated on TCRB nucleotide sequences, was used to quantify repertoire sharing. As a proxy for the pre-selection repertoire, out-of-frame TCRB sequences from naive cells were analyzed. TCRdb mirrors the immuneACCESS table, restricted to in-frame sequences. Some clones are absent from its copies; in checked studies, under half trace to an unresolved V gene, and the reason for the others is unknown. The DNA gave D and trimming, while V, J and clone size come from that table. The sample table holds hundreds of thousands of clones, of which around 28% were seen once. Together, the top ten hold 0.05% to 0.065% of the sample.

The study at large found these results: At VDJ recombination sites, type 1 diabetes patients had fewer insertions and more deleted nucleotides, which implies abnormalities in thymic rearrangement. In all four CD4+ subsets, TCRB CDR3 length was moderately but significantly shorter in type 1 diabetes patients. PCR may preferentially amplify shorter templates, but because patient and control samples were amplified and corrected together, any resulting skew would affect both groups equally. HLA sub-analyses involved small numbers of individuals, so any influence of HLA type on TCRB rearrangement remained unresolved. Because cDNA rather than genomic DNA was sequenced, highly expressing activated cells could have been over-represented, although no difference in activation and CD3 levels was found between groups. The naive, central memory and regulatory TCRB repertoires appeared to resemble one another more closely among patients than among healthy donors.

The sequenced sample was naive CD4+ T cells from blood. Sample cell subset or site, as interpreted from the label and publication: true naive CD4+ T cells. This TCR derives from a man aged 18-30 years in good health. The chain employs TRBV11-3 and TRBJ2-1, with 10 central nucleotides matching TRBD2. DNA sequence: TGTGCCAGCAGCCAGGGGGGGACTAGCGAGTACAATGAGCAGTTCTTC. This yields the protein CASSQGGTSEYNEQFF.